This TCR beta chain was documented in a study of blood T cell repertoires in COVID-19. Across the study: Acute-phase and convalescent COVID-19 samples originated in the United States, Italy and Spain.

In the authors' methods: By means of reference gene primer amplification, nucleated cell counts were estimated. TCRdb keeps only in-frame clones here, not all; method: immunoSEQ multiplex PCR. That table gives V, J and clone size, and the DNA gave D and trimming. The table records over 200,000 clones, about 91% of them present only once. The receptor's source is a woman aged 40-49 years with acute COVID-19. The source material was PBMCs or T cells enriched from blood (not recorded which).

This chain's CDR3 is CASSPTSANGELFF. The CDR3 DNA reads as TGTGCCAGCAGCCCGACTAGCGCGAACGGGGAGCTGTTTTTT. This chain joins TRBV7-2 and TRBJ2-2; TRBD2 matches 8 bases. The CDR3 has 14 amino acids. Germline loops: CDR1 SGHTA, CDR2 FQGNSA. The ends lost 5 bases at V and 7 bases at J; junction bases unmatched: 6.